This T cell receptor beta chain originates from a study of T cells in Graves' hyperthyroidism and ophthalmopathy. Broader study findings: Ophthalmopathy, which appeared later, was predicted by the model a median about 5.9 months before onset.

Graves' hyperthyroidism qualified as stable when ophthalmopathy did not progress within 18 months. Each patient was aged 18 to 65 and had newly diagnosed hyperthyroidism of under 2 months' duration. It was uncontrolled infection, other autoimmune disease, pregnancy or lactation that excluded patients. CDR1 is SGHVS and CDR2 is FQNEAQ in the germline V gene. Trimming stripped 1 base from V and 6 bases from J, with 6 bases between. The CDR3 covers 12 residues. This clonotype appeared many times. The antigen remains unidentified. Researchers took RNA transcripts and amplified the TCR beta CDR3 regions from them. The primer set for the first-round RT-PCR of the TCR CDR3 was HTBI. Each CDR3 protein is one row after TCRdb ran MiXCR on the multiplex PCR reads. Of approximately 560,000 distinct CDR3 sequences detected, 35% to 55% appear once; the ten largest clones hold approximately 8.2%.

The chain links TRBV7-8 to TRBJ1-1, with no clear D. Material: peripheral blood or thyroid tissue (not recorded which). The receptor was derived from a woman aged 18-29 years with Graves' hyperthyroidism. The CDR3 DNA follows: TGTGCCAGCAGCTTAGGGGTGGCTGAAGCTTTCTTT. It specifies CASSLGVAEAFF.